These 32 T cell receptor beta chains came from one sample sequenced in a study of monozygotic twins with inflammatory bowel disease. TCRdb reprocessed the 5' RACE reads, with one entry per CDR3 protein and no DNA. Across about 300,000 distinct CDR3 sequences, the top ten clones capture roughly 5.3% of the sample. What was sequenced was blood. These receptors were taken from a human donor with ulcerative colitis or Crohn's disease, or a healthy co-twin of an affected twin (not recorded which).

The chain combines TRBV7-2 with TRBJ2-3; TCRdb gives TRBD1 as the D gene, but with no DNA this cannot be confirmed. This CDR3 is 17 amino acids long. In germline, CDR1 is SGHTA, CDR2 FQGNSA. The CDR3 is CASSSPLGGGSTDTQYF.

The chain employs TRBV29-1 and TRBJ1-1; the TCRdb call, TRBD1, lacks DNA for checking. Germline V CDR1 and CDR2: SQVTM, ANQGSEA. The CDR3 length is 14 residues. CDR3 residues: CSVLDRARNTEAFF.

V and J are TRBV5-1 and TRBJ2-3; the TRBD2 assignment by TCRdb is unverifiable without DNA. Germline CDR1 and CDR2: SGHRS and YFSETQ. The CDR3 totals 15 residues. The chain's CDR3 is CASSFGLAGDDTQYF.

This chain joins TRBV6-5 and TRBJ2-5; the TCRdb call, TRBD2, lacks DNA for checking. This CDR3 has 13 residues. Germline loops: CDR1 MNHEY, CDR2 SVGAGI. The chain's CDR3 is CASKAGGWETQYF.

Here the CDR3 reads CAISVGGEKLFF. The chain carries TRBV10-3 and TRBJ1-4; TCRdb's assignment of TRBD1 cannot be checked, as there is no DNA. Looked up from germline, CDR1 is ENHRY and CDR2 is SYGVKD. The CDR3 has 12 residues.

The CDR3 region is CASSSRNLPTDTQYF. The chain carries TRBV7-8 and TRBJ2-3. This CDR3 region has 15 residues. From germline, CDR1 is SGHVS and CDR2 FQNEAQ.

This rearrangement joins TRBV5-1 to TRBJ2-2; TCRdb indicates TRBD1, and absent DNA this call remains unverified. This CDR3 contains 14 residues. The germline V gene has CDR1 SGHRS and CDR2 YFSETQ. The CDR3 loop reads CASHRDTNTGELLF.

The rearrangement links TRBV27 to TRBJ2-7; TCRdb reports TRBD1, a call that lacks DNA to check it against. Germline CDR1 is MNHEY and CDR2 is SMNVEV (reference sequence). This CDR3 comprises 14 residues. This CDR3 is CASRGSGTSYEQYF.

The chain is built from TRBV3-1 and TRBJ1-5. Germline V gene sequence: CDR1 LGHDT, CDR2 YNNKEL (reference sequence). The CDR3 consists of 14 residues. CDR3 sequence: CASSPLVGNQPQHF. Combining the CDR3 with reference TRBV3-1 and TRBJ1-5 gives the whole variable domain DTAVSQTPKYLVTQMGNDKSIKCEQNLGHDTMYWYKQDSKKFLKIMFSYNNKELIINETVPNRFSPKSPDKAHLNLHINSLELGDSAVYFCASSPLVGNQPQHFGDGTRLSIL.

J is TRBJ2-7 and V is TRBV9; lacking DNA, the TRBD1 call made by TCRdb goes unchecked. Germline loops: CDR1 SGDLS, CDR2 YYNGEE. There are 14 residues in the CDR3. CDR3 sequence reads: CASSTGPGTYEQYF.

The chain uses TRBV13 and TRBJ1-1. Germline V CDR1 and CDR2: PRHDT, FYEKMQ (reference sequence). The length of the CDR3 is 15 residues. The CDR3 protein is CASSPPASGGTEAFF.

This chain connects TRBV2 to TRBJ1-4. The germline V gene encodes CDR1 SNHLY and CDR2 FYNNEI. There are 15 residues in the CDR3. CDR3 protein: CASRGQPRAHEKLFF.

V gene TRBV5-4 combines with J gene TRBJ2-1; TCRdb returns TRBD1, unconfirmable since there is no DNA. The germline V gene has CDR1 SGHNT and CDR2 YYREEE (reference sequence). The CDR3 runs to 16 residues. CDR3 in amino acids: CASSRFRDRMNNEQFF.

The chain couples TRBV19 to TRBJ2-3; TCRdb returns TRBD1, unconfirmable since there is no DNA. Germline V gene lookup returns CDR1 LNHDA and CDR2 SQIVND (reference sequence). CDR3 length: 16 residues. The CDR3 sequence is CASSILGQGLTDTQYF.

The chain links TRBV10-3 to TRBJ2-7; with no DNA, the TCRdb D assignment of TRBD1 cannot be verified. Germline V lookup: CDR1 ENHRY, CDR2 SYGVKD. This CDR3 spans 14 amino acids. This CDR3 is CAISEPGQTYEQYF.

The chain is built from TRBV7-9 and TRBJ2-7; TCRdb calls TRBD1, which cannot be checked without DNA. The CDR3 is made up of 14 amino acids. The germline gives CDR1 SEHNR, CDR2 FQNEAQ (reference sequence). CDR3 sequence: CASSWTGGNYEQYF.

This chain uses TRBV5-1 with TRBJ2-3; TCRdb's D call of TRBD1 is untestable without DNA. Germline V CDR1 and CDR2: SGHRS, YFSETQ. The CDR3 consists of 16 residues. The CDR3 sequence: CASRDSPGQGRDTQYF.

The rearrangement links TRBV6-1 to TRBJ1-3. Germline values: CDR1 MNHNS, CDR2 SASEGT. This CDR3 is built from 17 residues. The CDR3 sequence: CASSDGLGGLSGNTIYF.

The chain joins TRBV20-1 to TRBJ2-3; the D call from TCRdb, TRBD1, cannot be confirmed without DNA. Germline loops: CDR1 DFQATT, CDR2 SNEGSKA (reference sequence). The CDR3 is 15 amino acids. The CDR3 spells CSASDLAGDKDTQYF.

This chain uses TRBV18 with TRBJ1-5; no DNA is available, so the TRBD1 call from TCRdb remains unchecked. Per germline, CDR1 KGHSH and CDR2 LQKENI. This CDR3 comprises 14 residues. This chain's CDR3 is CASSLTGENQPQHF.

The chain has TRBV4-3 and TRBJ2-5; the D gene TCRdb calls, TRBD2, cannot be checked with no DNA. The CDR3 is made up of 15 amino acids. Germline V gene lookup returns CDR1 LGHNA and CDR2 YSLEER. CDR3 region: CASSQRTSSWETQYF.

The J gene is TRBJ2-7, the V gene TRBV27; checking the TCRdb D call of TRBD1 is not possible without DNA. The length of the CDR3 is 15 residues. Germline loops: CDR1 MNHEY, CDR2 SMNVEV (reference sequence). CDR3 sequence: CASSWGGRTSYEQYF.

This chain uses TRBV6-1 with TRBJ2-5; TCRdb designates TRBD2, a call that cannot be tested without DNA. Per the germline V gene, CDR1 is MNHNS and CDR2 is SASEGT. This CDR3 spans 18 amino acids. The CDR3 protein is CATRSPSRSGRAAETQYF.

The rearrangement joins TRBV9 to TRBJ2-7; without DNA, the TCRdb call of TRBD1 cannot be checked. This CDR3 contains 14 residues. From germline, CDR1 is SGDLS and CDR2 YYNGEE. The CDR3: CASSVRPDYYEQYF.

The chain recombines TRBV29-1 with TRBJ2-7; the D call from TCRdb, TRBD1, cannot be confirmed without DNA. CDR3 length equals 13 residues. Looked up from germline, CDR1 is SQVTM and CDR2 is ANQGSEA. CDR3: CSVFPGQSYEQYF.

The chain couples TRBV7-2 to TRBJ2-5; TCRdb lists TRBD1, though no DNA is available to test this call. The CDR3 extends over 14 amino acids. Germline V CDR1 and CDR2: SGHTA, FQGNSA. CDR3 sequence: CASREPGQGETQYF. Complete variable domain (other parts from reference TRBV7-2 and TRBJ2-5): GAGVSQSPSNKVTEKGKDVELRCDPISGHTALYWYRQSLGQGLEFLIYFQGNSAPDKSGLPSDRFSAERTGGSVSTLTIQRTQQEDSAVYLCASREPGQGETQYFGPGTRLLVL.

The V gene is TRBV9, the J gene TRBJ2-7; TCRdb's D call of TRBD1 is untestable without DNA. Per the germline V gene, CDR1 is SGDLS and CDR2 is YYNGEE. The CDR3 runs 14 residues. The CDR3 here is CASSVEGLGYEQYF.

CDR3 in amino acids: CSARTGLAGGYNEQFF. J is TRBJ2-1 and V is TRBV20-1; TCRdb's D call, TRBD2, is unchecked because there is no DNA. From germline, CDR1 is DFQATT and CDR2 SNEGSKA (reference sequence). The CDR3 contains 16 residues.

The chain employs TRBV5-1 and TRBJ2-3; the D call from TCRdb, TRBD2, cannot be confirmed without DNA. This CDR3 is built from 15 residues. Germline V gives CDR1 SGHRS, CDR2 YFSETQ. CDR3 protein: CASRGLAGSTDTQYF.

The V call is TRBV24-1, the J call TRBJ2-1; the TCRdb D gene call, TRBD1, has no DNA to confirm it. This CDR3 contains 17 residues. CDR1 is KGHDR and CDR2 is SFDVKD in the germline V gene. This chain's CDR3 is CATSGPGRKTFYNEQFF.

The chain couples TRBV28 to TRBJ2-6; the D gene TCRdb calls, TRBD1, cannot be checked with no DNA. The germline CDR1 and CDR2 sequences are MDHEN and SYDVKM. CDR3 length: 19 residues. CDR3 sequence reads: CASSSYRDRGDSGANVLTF.

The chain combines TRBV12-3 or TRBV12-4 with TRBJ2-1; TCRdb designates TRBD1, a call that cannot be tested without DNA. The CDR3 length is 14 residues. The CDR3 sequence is CASSSWTEINEQFF.